The rows below give T cell receptor beta chains drawn from one sample of a study of response to subunit inactivated influenza vaccine. MiXCR was run by TCRdb on the RT-PCR reads, yielding one entry per CDR3 protein. The table includes 600,000 to 850,000 distinct CDR3 sequences, approximately 14% detected once. Here the sequenced sample was PBMCs from blood, taken around 15 days before vaccination. The receptors were gathered from a man aged 50-59 years who received an inactivated influenza vaccine. CDR3s include the opening cysteine and the closing phenylalanine or tryptophan. The D gene is left open where the match is weak. Clone size appears in some rows only: once, few, many, or a class for an expanded clone.

>TRBJ1-2|TRBD1|few|13|TRBV28
TGTGCCAGCAGTTCACCGACAGGGAATGGCTACACCTTC
CASSSPTGNGYTF
>TRBJ1-1|TRBD1|few|18|TRBV5-5
TGTGCCAGCAGCAGCCAAATTAGGGACAGGGAAGAAGGACCTGAAGCTTTCTTT
CASSSQIRDREEGPEAFF
>TRBJ2-3|-|few|15|TRBV6-2/TRBV6-3
TGTGCCAGCAACGACCGTGGACACCCCACAGATACGCAGTATTTT
CASNDRGHPTDTQYF
>TRBJ2-5|-|few|14|TRBV20-1
TGCAGTGCTAAAAAAGGGCCAAGGGGGGAGACCCAGTACTTC
CSAKKGPRGETQYF
>TRBJ1-1|-|few|11|TRBV29-1
TGCAGCGTTGACGGGAGGACTGAAGCTTTCTTT
CSVDGRTEAFF
>TRBJ1-1|-|many|18|TRBV5-6
TGTGCCAGCAGCTTGGGACCAGACAGGATCTACATGAACACTGAAGCTTTCTTT
CASSLGPDRIYMNTEAFF
>TRBJ2-7|TRBD1|-|16|TRBV4-3
TGCGCCAGTAGCCAAGACGACAGGGCAGGGAGCCACGAGCAGTACTTC
CASSQDDRAGSHEQYF
>TRBJ1-2|-|-|13|TRBV6-5
TGTGCCAGCAGTTACTCGAAGTACTATGGCTACACCTTC
CASSYSKYYGYTF
>TRBJ2-3|TRBD1|-|15|TRBV15
TGTGCCACCAGCTTACGACAGGGGAGCACAGATACGCAGTATTTT
CATSLRQGSTDTQYF
>TRBJ2-1|-|few|14|TRBV20-1
TGCAGTGCTAGAGATTCTGCTTCGGTGAATGAGCAGTTCTTC
CSARDSASVNEQFF
>TRBJ2-5|-|-|14|TRBV7-7
TGTGCCAGCAGGACCGGGACAACCAAAGAGACCCAGTACTTC
CASRTGTTKETQYF
>TRBJ2-7|-|many|14|TRBV5-5
TGTGCCAGCAGCTTGGTTTCTTCGTCCTACGAGCAGTACTTC
CASSLVSSSYEQYF
>TRBJ2-1|-|few|19|TRBV5-1
TGCGCCAGCAGCTGGGGGCTGCGGGTCCTCCCAAAGTCCTACAATGAGCAGTTCTTC
CASSWGLRVLPKSYNEQFF
>TRBJ1-6|-|-|16|TRBV6-5
TGTGCCAGCAGTTACGTCAGGGGACGTAGGGATTCACCCCTCCACTTT
CASSYVRGRRDSPLHF
>TRBJ2-3|-|-|15|TRBV27
TGTGCCAGCAGTTTATCGTCTAGGGGCACAGATACGCAGTATTTT
CASSLSSRGTDTQYF
>TRBJ1-1|-|many|14|TRBV20-1
TGCAGTGCTAGAGCCGGGACACAGAACACTGAAGCTTTCTTT
CSARAGTQNTEAFF
>TRBJ1-6|-|-|16|TRBV3-1
TGTGCCAGCAGCCAAGGGGTGGCTGGGTTTAATTCACCCCTCCACTTT
CASSQGVAGFNSPLHF
>TRBJ2-2|-|-|16|TRBV5-1
TGCGCCAGCAGCTTGGATGCCAGGGGAGGCACCGGGGAGCTGTTTTTT
CASSLDARGGTGELFF